This T cell receptor beta chain comes out of a study of blood T cell repertoires in COVID-19. In the study overall: Material from acute and convalescent COVID-19 was sourced from the United States, Italy and Spain. In each case, the material was cDNA or gDNA derived from T cells, B-cell-depleted T cells, or PBMCs.

Clones were read by immunoSEQ multiplex PCR, and TCRdb kept only the in-frame ones, dropping some. Among 300,000 to 350,000 clones, over 80% were seen once, and the ten largest hold more than 5%. This clone appeared once. Living in 25 or so US areas, the participants were between about 18 and 100 years of age. Two consecutive negative NP/OP PCR tests, clearance, or resolved symptoms defined Cohort 3 recovery. The CDR3 loop spans 14 amino acids. The sample taken for sequencing was PBMCs or T cells enriched from blood (not recorded which). The TCR sequence derives from a man younger than 45 who had recovered from COVID-19. V usage is TRBV21-1 and J usage is TRBJ1-5. TRBV21-1 is a pseudogene. CDR3 sequence reads: CASSLGRGNQPQHF. In DNA, the CDR3 is TGTGCCAGCAGCCTTGGGAGGGGCAATCAGCCCCAGCATTTT.